This T cell receptor beta chain is drawn from a study of T cell responses to AZD1222 COVID-19 vaccine. Notes on the study in general: Close to half of spike-specific TCRs reportedly recognize unmutated variant regions. Sampling captured repertoires only after the peak T cell response. Donors in the cohort were predominantly white British and more often female, and clonal diversity was possibly underestimated.

Per germline, CDR1 LNHDA and CDR2 SQIVND (reference sequence). This CDR3 has 14 amino acids. Between the trimmed V and J ends, which lost 3 bases and 10 bases, there was a span of 13 bases. Comments on this clone: What it binds is not known.

Data came from immunoSEQ multiplex PCR; TCRdb stores just in-frame clones and leaves some out. The sample has 50,000 to 65,000 clones, 70% to 90% seen once. V usage is TRBV19 and J usage is TRBJ1-6; D may be TRBD1 (5 bases). The sequencing here drew on peripheral blood, taken on day 0 of AZD1222 vaccination. The TCR originated in an adult in good health. The CDR3 DNA reads as TGTGCCAGTAGTATGTTTAGGGGTGGGTCACCCCTCCACTTT. Amino acids: CASSMFRGGSPLHF.